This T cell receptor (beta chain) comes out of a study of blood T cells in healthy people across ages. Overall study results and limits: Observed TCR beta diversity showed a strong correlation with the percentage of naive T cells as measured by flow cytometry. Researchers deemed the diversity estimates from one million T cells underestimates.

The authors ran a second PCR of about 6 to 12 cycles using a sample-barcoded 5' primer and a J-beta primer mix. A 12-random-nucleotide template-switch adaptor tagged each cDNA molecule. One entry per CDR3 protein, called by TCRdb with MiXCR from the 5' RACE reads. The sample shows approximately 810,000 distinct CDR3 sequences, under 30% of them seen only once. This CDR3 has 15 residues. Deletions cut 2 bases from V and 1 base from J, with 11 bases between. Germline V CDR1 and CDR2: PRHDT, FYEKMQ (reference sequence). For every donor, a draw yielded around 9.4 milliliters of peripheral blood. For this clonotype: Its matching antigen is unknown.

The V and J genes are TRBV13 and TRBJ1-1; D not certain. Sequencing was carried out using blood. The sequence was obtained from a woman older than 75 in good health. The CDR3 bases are TGTGCCAGCAGCTTAAGTAGGGCAGCGAACACTGAAGCTTTCTTT. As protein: CASSLSRAANTEAFF. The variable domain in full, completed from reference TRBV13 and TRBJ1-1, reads AAGVIQSPRHLIKEKRETATLKCYPIPRHDTVYWYQQGPGQDPQFLISFYEKMQSDKGSIPDRFSAQQFSDYHSELNMSSLELGDSALYFCASSLSRAANTEAFFGQGTRLTVV.